Listed here are 26 T cell receptor beta chains from one sample, sequenced in a study of OX40 agonist ivuxolimab in advanced cancers. Sequencing was performed with immunoSEQ multiplex PCR; in TCRdb, only in-frame clones are kept and a portion is missing. This table holds some 80,000 clones, roughly 83% found once. The sample consisted of CD4+ or CD8+ T cells sorted from blood, taken in a trial of the OX40 agonist ivuxolimab. The receptors derive from an adult with an advanced solid tumor such as melanoma, head and neck, liver or kidney cancer.

This chain links TRBV9 with TRBJ1-2; no clear D gene. There are 16 residues in the CDR3. In germline, CDR1 is SGDLS, CDR2 YYNGEE. V shed 0 bases and J shed 3 bases, with 15 bases lying between them. The CDR3 loop reads CASSVAPLRVDYGYTF. CDR3 coding DNA: TGTGCCAGCAGCGTAGCCCCCCTGAGGGTTGACTATGGCTACACCTTC. The full variable domain, in which reference TRBV9 and TRBJ1-2 provide the parts outside the CDR3, is DSGVTQTPKHLITATGQRVTLRCSPRSGDLSVYWYQQSLDQGLQFLIQYYNGEERAKGNILERFSAQQFPDLHSELNLSSLELGDSALYFCASSVAPLRVDYGYTFGSGTRLTVV.

This rearrangement joins TRBV29-1 to TRBJ1-1; D is undetermined. This CDR3 spans 13 amino acids. V dropped 7 bases and J dropped 3 bases, with 15 bases sitting between them. The germline CDR1 and CDR2 sequences are SQVTM and ANQGSEA. This CDR3 is CSAVQRRDTEAFF. CDR3 nucleotides: TGCAGCGCCGTCCAAAGGAGGGACACTGAAGCTTTCTTT.

This clone was recorded only once. The chain is built from TRBV7-3 and TRBJ2-2, with D possibly matching TRBD1 (6 bases). In germline, CDR1 is SGHTA, CDR2 FQGTGA. Trimming took 0 bases from V and 8 from J, leaving 10 bases between them. The CDR3 covers 14 residues. CDR3: CASSLTGGIGELFF. In DNA form, the CDR3 reads TGTGCCAGCAGCTTAACTGGGGGCATAGGGGAGCTGTTTTTT.

The CDR3 loop is CARTGANTEAFF. The CDR3 nucleotides read TGTGCCAGGACAGGGGCGAACACTGAAGCTTTCTTT. The chain links TRBV2 to TRBJ1-1; TRBD1 matches at 8 bases. Germline V gene sequence: CDR1 SNHLY, CDR2 FYNNEI. Unmatched junction bases numbered 1, after V lost 9 bases and J lost 1 base. The CDR3 length is 12 residues. The full variable domain, completed using reference TRBV2 and TRBJ1-1, is EPEVTQTPSHQVTQMGQEVILRCVPISNHLYFYWYRQILGQKVEFLVSFYNNEISEKSEIFDDQFSVERPDGSNFTLKIRSTKLEDSAMYFCARTGANTEAFFGQGTRLTVV.

The chain couples TRBV27 to TRBJ2-1, with a weak D call TRBD1 (6 bases). V lost 5 bases, J lost 5 bases, and 16 bases lay in between. The CDR3 loop spans 15 amino acids. From germline, CDR1 is MNHEY and CDR2 SMNVEV (reference sequence). CDR3 sequence reads: CASSLPGAGNNEQFF. The CDR3, as DNA: TGTGCCAGCAGTCTTCCAGGGGCTGGGAACAATGAGCAGTTCTTC.

This clone was observed once. Here the CDR3 DNA reads TGTGCCAGCAGTTTATGGGGATTCGGTGGCTACACCTTC. It is translated as CASSLWGFGGYTF. V gene TRBV27 combines with J gene TRBJ1-2; D unresolved. Trimming cost V 1 base and J 7 bases, with 10 bases left between them. Germline V gene data show CDR1 as MNHEY and CDR2 as SMNVEV (reference sequence). The CDR3 loop spans 13 amino acids.

J is TRBJ1-2 and V is TRBV19; 8 bases line up with TRBD1. CDR1 is LNHDA and CDR2 is SQIVND in the germline V gene (reference sequence). This CDR3 contains 16 residues. The trim removed 5 bases at V and 5 bases at J, leaving 13 bases unmatched. CDR3 coding DNA: TGTGCCAGTAGTTCTCGGACAGGGTTTGTCGAATATGGCTACACCTTC. Encoded protein: CASSSRTGFVEYGYTF.

The chain carries TRBV5-4 and TRBJ2-1; TRBD2 is a possible D gene (7 bases). V was pared by 4 bases and J by 8 bases, with 19 bases between. CDR1 and CDR2 from the germline V gene are SGHNT and YYREEE (reference sequence). The CDR3 extends over 15 amino acids. Here the CDR3 reads CASSPGRGGGYEQFF. The CDR3 DNA reads TGTGCCAGCAGCCCGGGGAGGGGGGGCGGCTATGAGCAGTTCTTC.

The chain couples TRBV28 to TRBJ1-1; D is possibly TRBD1 (6 bases). Germline V CDR1 and CDR2: MDHEN, SYDVKM. V was pared by 3 bases and J by 4 bases, with 12 bases between. CDR3 length equals 14 residues. This CDR3 reads CASSLYRALTEAFF. The CDR3 nucleotides are TGTGCCAGCAGTTTGTACAGGGCTCTCACTGAAGCTTTCTTT.

The CDR3 region has the DNA TGTGCCAGCAGGAGGAGACTAGCGGCAGATACGCAGTATTTT. It translates to CASRRRLAADTQYF. The chain combines TRBV6-5 with TRBJ2-3; 9 nucleotides agree with TRBD2. CDR1 MNHEY and CDR2 SVGAGI come from the germline V gene. The CDR3 runs to 14 residues. J lost 4 bases, V lost 6 bases, and 5 bases had no gene match.

This chain connects TRBV9 to TRBJ2-1; perhaps TRBD2 as D (7 bases). The CDR3 totals 16 residues. V gave up 6 bases and J gave up 10 bases, with 26 bases separating them. Germline values: CDR1 SGDLS, CDR2 YYNGEE. The CDR3 loop reads CASTPSPTGGVGEQFF. CDR3 in DNA: TGTGCCAGCACCCCATCTCCTACGGGGGGCGTTGGAGAGCAGTTCTTC. Full variable domain (missing parts from reference TRBV9 and TRBJ2-1): DSGVTQTPKHLITATGQRVTLRCSPRSGDLSVYWYQQSLDQGLQFLIQYYNGEERAKGNILERFSAQQFPDLHSELNLSSLELGDSALYFCASTPSPTGGVGEQFFGPGTRLTVL.

The chain links TRBV29-1 to TRBJ2-7; D may be TRBD1 or TRBD2 (8 bases each). Between the trimmed V and J ends, which lost 5 bases and 4 bases, there was a span of 21 bases. CDR3 length equals 15 residues. Germline V gene sequence: CDR1 SQVTM, CDR2 ANQGSEA. Here the CDR3 DNA reads TGCAGCGTTTCAGGGGGCGGGAGGCCCCTTTACGAGCAGTACTTC. It encodes CSVSGGGRPLYEQYF.

The V and J genes are TRBV5-6 and TRBJ2-1, with D unresolved. Germline V lookup: CDR1 SGHDT, CDR2 YYEEEE. V was clipped by 5 bases and J by 2 bases, with 11 bases between them. CDR3 length: 14 amino acids. The CDR3 DNA sequence: TGTGCCAGCAGGTCGGGCGTTGCCTACAATGAGCAGTTCTTC. It is translated as CASRSGVAYNEQFF.

This clone came up once. The chain has TRBV23-1 and TRBJ1-1, with D perhaps TRBD1 (5 bases). TRBV23-1 carries the ORF label, with uncertain function. Trimming pared 4 bases from V and 1 base from J, leaving 13 bases between. The CDR3 spans 15 residues. For the CDR3, the DNA is TGCGCCAGCAGTCGAAGAAGACAGACGAACACTGAAGCTTTCTTT. It translates to CASSRRRQTNTEAFF.

This rearrangement joins TRBV19 to TRBJ2-7; D could derive from TRBD1 or TRBD2 (5 bases each). Germline-derived CDR1 and CDR2 are LNHDA and SQIVND (reference sequence). V lost 8 bases and J 2 bases, leaving 25 bases between the germline ends. This CDR3 has 17 amino acids. CDR3 sequence reads: CASRRQHSGMGAYEQYF. The CDR3 coding sequence is TGTGCCAGTCGCCGACAACACTCAGGGATGGGAGCCTACGAGCAGTACTTC.

The chain employs TRBV10-1 and TRBJ1-1; unclear D gene. Looked up from germline, CDR1 is WNHNN and CDR2 is SYGVQD (reference sequence). Trimming pared 0 bases from V and 1 base from J, leaving 6 bases between. The CDR3 spans 14 residues. The CDR3 is CASSESPGNTEAFF. CDR3 DNA: TGCGCCAGCAGTGAGTCTCCGGGGAACACTGAAGCTTTCTTT.

The rearrangement links TRBV18 to TRBJ2-3; D might be TRBD1 or TRBD2, each matching 7 bases. Trimming shortened V by 0 bases and J by 1 base, and 11 bases separated the two germline ends. Looked up from germline, CDR1 is KGHSH and CDR2 is LQKENI. The CDR3 is 16 amino acids. CDR3 sequence reads: CASSPPSGGGTDTQYF. The CDR3 nucleotides are TGTGCCAGCTCACCACCGTCAGGGGGGGGCACAGATACGCAGTATTTT.

The rearrangement links TRBV7-3 to TRBJ2-5; no firm D call. Germline V gives CDR1 SGHTA, CDR2 FQGTGA. The CDR3 has 14 amino acids. The V end was cut by 5 bases, the J end by 0 bases, with 10 bases between. Written as DNA, the CDR3 is TGTGCCAGCAGCCCTAACCGGAACCAAGAGACCCAGTACTTC. Translated: CASSPNRNQETQYF.

The sample holds one count of this clone. The chain employs TRBV25-1 and TRBJ2-3; tentatively, D is TRBD1 or TRBD2 (6 bases each). Germline CDR1 and CDR2: MGHDK and SYGVNS. The CDR3 consists of 17 residues. V dropped 6 bases and J dropped 3 bases, with 22 bases sitting between them. This CDR3 reads CASSTVNRGDPTDTQYF. DNA for the CDR3: TGTGCCAGCAGCACAGTGAATAGGGGGGACCCTACAGATACGCAGTATTTT.

V gene TRBV7-2 combines with J gene TRBJ2-2, with 8 bases aligning to TRBD2. The V gene end was trimmed by 5 bases and the J gene end by 0 bases; junction bases not matched to a gene: 5. The CDR3 loop spans 16 amino acids. CDR1 and CDR2 (germline): SGHTA, FQGNSA. The CDR3 DNA reads as TGTGCCAGCAGCCGGGGGGGGACCCCGAACACCGGGGAGCTGTTTTTT. It encodes CASSRGGTPNTGELFF. Full variable domain (missing parts from reference TRBV7-2 and TRBJ2-2): GAGVSQSPSNKVTEKGKDVELRCDPISGHTALYWYRQSLGQGLEFLIYFQGNSAPDKSGLPSDRFSAERTGGSVSTLTIQRTQQEDSAVYLCASSRGGTPNTGELFFGEGSRLTVL.

This clone was detected a few times. The chain has TRBV7-9 and TRBJ2-1; 13 nucleotides align to TRBD2. J was trimmed by 2 bases and V by 11 bases; bases with no gene match: 9. This CDR3 is built from 16 residues. From germline, CDR1 is SEHNR and CDR2 FQNEAQ (reference sequence). The CDR3 DNA sequence: TGTGCCTGCGGACTAGCGGGAGTTATACCCTACAATGAGCAGTTCTTC. Translated: CACGLAGVIPYNEQFF.

The chain recombines TRBV5-5 with TRBJ2-7; no firm D call. This CDR3 comprises 16 residues. V was shortened by 4 bases and J by 0 bases, with 17 bases between the two germline ends. In germline, CDR1 is SGHKS, CDR2 YYEKEE (reference sequence). CDR3 in amino acids: CASSILWGSSSYEQYF. The CDR3 DNA is TGTGCCAGCAGCATCCTATGGGGATCTTCCTCCTACGAGCAGTACTTC.

V and J are TRBV19 and TRBJ1-4, with D unresolved. The V end lost 6 bases, the J end lost 3 bases, and 11 bases lay between the germline ends. CDR3 length equals 14 residues. The germline V gene has CDR1 LNHDA and CDR2 SQIVND (reference sequence). The DNA for the CDR3 is TGTGCCAGTAGAGAGACCACAGCTAATGAAAAACTGTTTTTT. Amino acids: CASRETTANEKLFF.

V gene TRBV30 combines with J gene TRBJ2-4; no clear D. Germline V lookup: CDR1 GTSNPN, CDR2 SVGIG (reference sequence). Deletions cut 0 bases from V and 6 bases from J, with 6 bases between. This CDR3 has 12 residues. Written as DNA, the CDR3 is TGTGCCTGGAGTGTACTGGGAAACATTCAGTACTTC. It translates to CAWSVLGNIQYF.

Points on this clone: At the DNA level, this CDR3 is encoded by other sequences in the same sample as well. The J gene is TRBJ2-1, the V gene TRBV5-1; the D is unclear. CDR1 is SGHRS and CDR2 is YFSETQ in the germline V gene. There are 14 residues in the CDR3. V lost 5 bases and J lost 7, with 16 bases in between. CDR3: CASSWGAEQNEQFF. The CDR3 nucleotides are TGCGCCAGCAGTTGGGGTGCGGAGCAGAATGAGCAGTTCTTC.

This clone came up a few times. The chain combines TRBV30 with TRBJ1-5; no firm D call. V dropped 4 bases and J dropped 4 bases, with 14 bases sitting between them. The CDR3 runs 14 residues. The germline gives CDR1 GTSNPN, CDR2 SVGIG (reference sequence). CDR3 in amino acids: CAWTLDGNNQPQHF. The CDR3 DNA is TGTGCCTGGACTTTGGACGGGAATAATCAGCCCCAGCATTTT.